This entry describes one T cell receptor beta chain. The sample comes from a study of blood T cell repertoires in COVID-19. Study overall: Nucleic acid was either cDNA or gDNA, and it came from T cells, B-cell-depleted T cells, or PBMCs.

Libraries were prepared by immunoSEQ multiplex PCR; TCRdb keeps only in-frame clonotypes and omits some of them. This sample has roughly 35,000 clones, with around 73% found just once. Input material: peripheral blood. This clonotype originated in a woman aged 60-70 years with acute or convalescent COVID-19.

The CDR3: CASPPGGVELALPYEQYF. In nucleotides, the CDR3 is TGTGCCAGCCCCCCAGGGGGCGTAGAGTTAGCTCTCCCCTACGAGCAGTACTTC. The V gene is TRBV6-4, the J gene TRBJ2-7, with 8 bases matching TRBD1. The germline CDR1 and CDR2 sequences are MRHNA and SNTAGT. CDR3 length: 18 amino acids. V lost 8 bases and J lost 2; bases outside the gene matches: 20.